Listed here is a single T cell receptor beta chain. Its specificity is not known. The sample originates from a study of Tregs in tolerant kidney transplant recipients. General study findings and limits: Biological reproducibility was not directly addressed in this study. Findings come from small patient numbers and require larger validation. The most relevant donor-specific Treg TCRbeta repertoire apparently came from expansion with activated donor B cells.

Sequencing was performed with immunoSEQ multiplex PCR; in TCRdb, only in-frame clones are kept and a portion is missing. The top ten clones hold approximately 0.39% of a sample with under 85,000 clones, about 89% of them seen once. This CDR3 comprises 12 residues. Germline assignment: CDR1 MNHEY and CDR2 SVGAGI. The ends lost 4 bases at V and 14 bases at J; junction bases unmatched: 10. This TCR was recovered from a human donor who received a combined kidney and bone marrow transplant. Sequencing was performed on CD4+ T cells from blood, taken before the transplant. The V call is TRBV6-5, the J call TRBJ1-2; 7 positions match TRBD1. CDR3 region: CASSSSLDRSTF. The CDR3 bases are TGTGCCAGCAGTTCCTCCCTGGACAGGTCAACCTTC.